These 19 T cell receptor beta chains were sequenced from one sample in a study of molecular identifiers for immune sequencing clone quantification. MiXCR was run by TCRdb on the PCR reads, yielding one entry per CDR3 protein. The sample shows hundreds of thousands of distinct CDR3 sequences, about 25% of them seen only once. The sample comprised naive CD8+ T cells from blood, with Jurkat cell RNA spiked in. The subset is: FACS-sorted CD8+CD4-CCR7+CD45RA+ naive T cells. The origin of the receptors is a human donor in good health. Some libraries in this study had Jurkat cell RNA spiked in.

This clonotype was counted only a few times. The genes are TRBV28 and TRBJ2-2, with 10 bases identical to TRBD1. V gave up 6 bases and J gave up 5 bases; unmatched junction bases: 9. Germline lookup yields CDR1 MDHEN and CDR2 SYDVKM. This CDR3 comprises 16 residues. This CDR3 is CASSFARDRGTGELFF. CDR3 coding DNA: TGTGCCAGCAGCTTCGCCCGGGACAGGGGTACCGGGGAGCTGTTTTTT.

J is TRBJ2-3 and V is TRBV19; D unresolved. Trimming took 1 base from V and 3 from J, leaving 14 bases between them. This CDR3 spans 16 amino acids. Per germline, CDR1 LNHDA and CDR2 SQIVND (reference sequence). The CDR3 DNA is TGTGCCAGTAGTATAGGTTGGCGATCTCCGACAGATACGCAGTATTTT. This encodes CASSIGWRSPTDTQYF.

This clonotype was seen many times. The chain couples TRBV4-3 to TRBJ2-3; TRBD2 aligns across 7 bases. The CDR3 spans 16 residues. V was pared by 0 bases and J by 2 bases, with 5 bases of the junction left unmatched. Germline CDR1 reads LGHNA; CDR2 reads YSLEER. CDR3 sequence reads: CASSQDRTSSTDTQYF. The CDR3 DNA reads as TGCGCCAGCAGCCAAGACCGGACTAGTTCCACAGATACGCAGTATTTT.

Notes on this clonotype: Being one base from a much bigger clone, this may be a read error. The chain has TRBV6-6 and TRBJ2-7; weak D call: TRBD2 (6 bases). Germline V CDR1 and CDR2: MNHNY, SVGAGI (reference sequence). The CDR3 loop spans 13 amino acids. CDR3 sequence: CAGSPLRGYEQYF. CDR3 DNA: TGTGCCGGCAGCCCCCTCCGGGGGTACGAGCAGTACTTC.

On this clonotype itself: Since a much larger clone is just one base distant, this may be a read error. The rearrangement links TRBV12-3 or TRBV12-4 to TRBJ2-5; 12 bases fit TRBD2. CDR3 length: 15 amino acids. CDR3 nucleotides: TGTGCCAGTTCCAGACTAGCGGGAGTTCGAGAGGCCCAGTACTTC. It encodes CASSRLAGVREAQYF.

In this sample, this clonotype turned up many times. The CDR3 loop is CASSLGRTSITVSTDTQYF. In nucleotides, the CDR3 is TGTGCCAGCAGCTTGGGGAGGACTAGCATTACGGTGAGCACAGATACGCAGTATTTT. J is TRBJ2-3 and V is TRBV5-6; 8 bases are a match to TRBD2. The CDR3 runs to 19 residues. The germline gives CDR1 SGHDT, CDR2 YYEEEE. V lost 0 bases and J lost 0; bases outside the gene matches: 12.

Many counts were recorded for this clonotype. The genes are TRBV12-5 and TRBJ1-2, with TRBD1 matching over 7 bases. CDR1 and CDR2 (germline): LGHNT, FRNRAP. Losses at the gene ends were 6 bases for V and 5 bases for J; bases not matched to a gene: 12. There are 15 residues in the CDR3. Here the CDR3 DNA reads TGTGCTAGTGGCCAAAACGCCGGGACAGTATATGGCTACACCTTC. Translation gives CASGQNAGTVYGYTF.

This clonotype was detected only a few times. The chain couples TRBV2 to TRBJ1-4, with 7 nucleotides matching TRBD1. The length of the CDR3 is 18 residues. Germline V gene data show CDR1 as SNHLY and CDR2 as FYNNEI. V dropped 2 bases and J dropped 1; count of bases not matched to a gene: 10. In DNA form, the CDR3 reads TGTGCCAGCAGTGAATCGGGGACAGCTGGGGGAACTAATGAAAAACTGTTTTTT. Translation gives CASSESGTAGGTNEKLFF.

This clonotype was seen just once. Sequence at one end of the junction differs from germline and may be a read error. The V gene is TRBV2, the J gene TRBJ1-1; 7 bases fit TRBD1. CDR3 size: 12 residues. Germline V gives CDR1 SNHLY, CDR2 FYNNEI. The DNA for the CDR3 is TGTGCCAGCAGTTTCAGGGGGACTGAAGCTCTCTTT. Translated, it gives CASSFRGTEALF.

This clonotype was seen more than once but under ten times. CDR3 sequence reads: CASSPTYGTGYYNEQFF. The CDR3 nucleotides are TGTGCCAGCAGCCCAACGTATGGGACAGGGTACTACAATGAGCAGTTCTTC. This chain links TRBV9 with TRBJ2-1; 9 bases match TRBD1. The CDR3 is 17 residues long. The germline V gene encodes CDR1 SGDLS and CDR2 YYNGEE. V lost 4 bases and J lost 3; bases outside the gene matches: 11. Together with reference TRBV9 and TRBJ2-1, the CDR3 gives the full variable domain: DSGVTQTPKHLITATGQRVTLRCSPRSGDLSVYWYQQSLDQGLQFLIQYYNGEERAKGNILERFSAQQFPDLHSELNLSSLELGDSALYFCASSPTYGTGYYNEQFFGPGTRLTVL.

CDR3 amino acids: CASTEAGGEETQYF. CDR3 bases: TGTGCCAGCACCGAGGCCGGAGGAGAAGAGACCCAGTACTTC. The chain joins TRBV7-9 to TRBJ2-5, with a possible D match to TRBD2 (5 bases). Germline V gene lookup returns CDR1 SEHNR and CDR2 FQNEAQ (reference sequence). The CDR3 covers 14 residues. V dropped 7 bases and J dropped 3 bases, with 15 bases sitting between them.

The chain combines TRBV12-3 or TRBV12-4 with TRBJ2-2; TRBD1 matches 10 bases. V was pared by 5 bases and J by 6 bases, with 12 bases of the junction left unmatched. The CDR3 spans 17 residues. CDR3 sequence: CASSRQGAGPYSGELFF. The CDR3 DNA reads TGTGCCAGCAGTCGACAGGGGGCTGGACCTTACTCCGGGGAGCTGTTTTTT.

The table lists this clonotype with a few counts. The chain recombines TRBV6-5 with TRBJ2-1; 10 positions match TRBD2. J gave up 8 bases and V 10 bases, and 11 bases lay outside the gene matches. The length of the CDR3 is 14 residues. Germline V gene lookup returns CDR1 MNHEY and CDR2 SVGAGI. The chain's CDR3 is CATRPSGGGHEQFF. In DNA form, the CDR3 reads TGTGCCACCCGTCCTAGCGGGGGAGGTCATGAGCAGTTCTTC.

The sample holds many counts of this clonotype. This chain connects TRBV14 to TRBJ2-7; possibly TRBD1 or TRBD2 for D (5 bases each). This CDR3 contains 13 residues. Germline V CDR1 and CDR2: SGHDN, FVKESK. V was shortened by 6 bases and J by 2 bases, with 11 bases between the two germline ends. The CDR3 sequence: CASRGDGTYEQYF. Written as DNA, the CDR3 is TGTGCCAGCAGAGGGGACGGAACCTACGAGCAGTACTTC.

The V call is TRBV19, the J call TRBJ1-5; TRBD1 agrees at 8 bases. The germline V gene encodes CDR1 LNHDA and CDR2 SQIVND (reference sequence). V dropped 5 bases and J dropped 7; count of bases not matched to a gene: 7. CDR3 length: 14 amino acids. Here the CDR3 DNA reads TGTGCCAGTAGTCCTCAGGGGGCGGCGCAGCCCCAGCATTTT. Protein product: CASSPQGAAQPQHF. The full variable domain, with the rest looked up from reference TRBV19 and TRBJ1-5, is DGGITQSPKYLFRKEGQNVTLSCEQNLNHDAMYWYRQDPGQGLRLIYYSQIVNDFQKGDIAEGYSVSREKKESFPLTVTSAQKNPTAFYLCASSPQGAAQPQHFGDGTRLSIL.

CDR3 in amino acids: CASSLTGQGVDEQYF. As DNA, the CDR3 is TGTGCCAGCAGCTTGACGGGACAGGGTGTCGACGAGCAGTACTTC. The genes are TRBV11-3 and TRBJ2-7; 9 nucleotides align to TRBD1. The germline gives CDR1 SGHNT, CDR2 YENEEA. CDR3 size: 15 residues. J lost 5 bases, V lost 3 bases, and 8 bases had no gene match.

This clonotype was seen many times. The rearrangement links TRBV21-1 to TRBJ2-4. TRBV21-1 represents a pseudogene. The CDR3 sequence is 17 residues long. The CDR3 here is CASTTPGPSRAKNIQYF. Written as DNA, the CDR3 is TGTGCCAGCACAACACCTGGACCCAGCCGGGCCAAAAACATTCAGTACTTC.

The table lists this clonotype with many counts. The V and J genes are TRBV11-3 and TRBJ2-1; D may be TRBD2 (5 bases). Trimming shortened V by 3 bases and J by 1 base, and 10 bases separated the two germline ends. The length of the CDR3 is 15 residues. Per germline, CDR1 SGHNT and CDR2 YENEEA. CDR3 amino acids: CASSFGGLSYNEQFF. The CDR3 DNA reads TGTGCCAGCAGCTTCGGAGGACTGTCCTACAATGAGCAGTTCTTC.

This clonotype was recorded many times. The chain has TRBV20-1 and TRBJ1-1, with 8 nucleotides matching TRBD1. The germline gives CDR1 DFQATT, CDR2 SNEGSKA (reference sequence). V lost 0 bases and J lost 6; bases outside the gene matches: 9. This CDR3 comprises 15 residues. CDR3 sequence reads: CSARDLDRGFAEAFF. The CDR3 region has the DNA TGCAGTGCTAGAGATCTCGACAGGGGTTTTGCTGAAGCTTTCTTT.